Listed here are 10 T cell receptor beta chains from one sample, sequenced in a study of cytomegalovirus exposure and HLA in healthy donors (dated by TCRdb to 2017 to 2019). Receptor libraries were prepared by the immunoSEQ multiplex PCR assay. A mixture of 60 forward primers for TCR Vbeta segments and 13 reverse primers for TCR Jbeta segments was used in the multiplex PCR. In its TCRdb copy, this immuneACCESS table keeps in-frame sequences only and misses some clones. Where compared with another copy, unresolved V genes explain less than half of these, and the others have no known cause. Here the sample has some 170,000 clones; about 72% occur a single time. The ten biggest clones cover 2% to 2.5% of the sample. The material sequenced was PBMCs. The receptor set was obtained from a human donor in good health.

The chain uses TRBV5-1 and TRBJ2-1; TRBD1 matches at 7 bases. The CDR3 covers 14 residues. In germline, CDR1 is SGHRS, CDR2 YFSETQ. V lost 5 bases, J lost 8 bases, and 10 bases stayed unmatched. The CDR3 reads CASRPQTGFDEQFF. In DNA, the CDR3 is TGCGCCAGCAGACCTCAGACAGGGTTCGATGAGCAGTTCTTC.

The chain employs TRBV19 and TRBJ2-2; 7 nucleotides align to TRBD1. V lost 4 bases and J lost 6; bases outside the gene matches: 2. The CDR3 extends over 13 amino acids. The germline CDR1 and CDR2 sequences are LNHDA and SQIVND (reference sequence). CDR3 sequence: CASSSTGAGELFF. DNA of the CDR3: TGTGCCAGTAGTAGCACAGGGGCCGGGGAGCTGTTTTTT.

The chain recombines TRBV27 with TRBJ1-2; no clear D gene. This CDR3 has 12 residues. The germline gives CDR1 MNHEY, CDR2 SMNVEV (reference sequence). V shed 4 bases and J shed 1 base, with 4 bases lying between them. CDR3 coding DNA: TGTGCCAGCAGTTCGGGTAACTATGGCTACACCTTC. This gives the protein CASSSGNYGYTF.

V usage is TRBV9 and J usage is TRBJ2-5, with D hard to call. CDR3 length equals 12 residues. V was shortened by 3 bases and J by 5 bases, with 8 bases between the two germline ends. Germline V gene data show CDR1 as SGDLS and CDR2 as YYNGEE. The CDR3 bases are TGTGCCAGCAGCGGGCTCGGGGAGACCCAGTACTTC. Translation: CASSGLGETQYF.

The table lists this clone with a few counts. V usage is TRBV11-2 and J usage is TRBJ2-7; 8 nucleotides line up with TRBD1. The CDR3 length is 13 residues. Trimming at V came to 7 bases and at J to 2 bases, leaving 4 bases not matched to a gene. From germline, CDR1 is SGHAT and CDR2 FQNNGV. The CDR3 loop is CASNGQGAYEQYF. CDR3 DNA: TGTGCCAGCAACGGACAGGGAGCCTACGAGCAGTACTTC.

The V call is TRBV29-1, the J call TRBJ2-2; TRBD1 matches at 7 bases. The V gene's germline CDR1 is SQVTM and CDR2 ANQGSEA. This CDR3 is built from 13 residues. This CDR3 reads CGAKTGTFGELFF. CDR3 nucleotide sequence: TGCGGCGCTAAGACAGGGACGTTCGGGGAGCTGTTTTTT.

This clone turned up a few times. The rearrangement joins TRBV15 to TRBJ1-1; TRBD1 matches 8 bases. Germline CDR1 and CDR2: LNHNV and YYDKDF (reference sequence). The J segment lost 5 bases and the V segment lost 3 bases, leaving 5 bases of the junction unmatched. This CDR3 has 14 residues. The CDR3 sequence: CATSRPRQGTEAFF. CDR3 DNA sequence: TGTGCCACCAGCAGGCCGAGACAGGGGACTGAAGCTTTCTTT.

The chain combines TRBV7-9 with TRBJ2-7, with D perhaps TRBD1 (6 bases). V was pared by 4 bases and J by 3 bases, with 13 bases between. The germline CDR1 and CDR2 sequences are SEHNR and FQNEAQ (reference sequence). The CDR3 length is 14 residues. This CDR3 is CASSSSARGYEQYF. The CDR3 DNA reads as TGTGCCAGCAGCTCTTCCGCCAGGGGCTACGAGCAGTACTTC.

The chain's CDR3 is CASSLAPRGWGYTF. The CDR3, as DNA: TGTGCCAGCAGCTTAGCGCCAAGGGGTTGGGGCTACACCTTC. The gene calls are TRBV7-2 and TRBJ1-2; D is perhaps TRBD1 (5 bases). Trimming shortened V by 0 bases and J by 8 bases, and 13 bases separated the two germline ends. This CDR3 region has 14 residues. The germline V gene encodes CDR1 SGHTA and CDR2 FQGNSA.

V is TRBV2 and J is TRBJ1-5; 7 bases are a match to TRBD1. In germline, CDR1 is SNHLY, CDR2 FYNNEI. The CDR3 runs 16 residues. The trim removed 6 bases at V and 4 bases at J, leaving 12 bases unmatched. CDR3 sequence reads: CASRAKDRVANQPQHF. The CDR3 DNA is TGTGCCAGCAGGGCTAAAGACAGGGTGGCAAATCAGCCCCAGCATTTT.